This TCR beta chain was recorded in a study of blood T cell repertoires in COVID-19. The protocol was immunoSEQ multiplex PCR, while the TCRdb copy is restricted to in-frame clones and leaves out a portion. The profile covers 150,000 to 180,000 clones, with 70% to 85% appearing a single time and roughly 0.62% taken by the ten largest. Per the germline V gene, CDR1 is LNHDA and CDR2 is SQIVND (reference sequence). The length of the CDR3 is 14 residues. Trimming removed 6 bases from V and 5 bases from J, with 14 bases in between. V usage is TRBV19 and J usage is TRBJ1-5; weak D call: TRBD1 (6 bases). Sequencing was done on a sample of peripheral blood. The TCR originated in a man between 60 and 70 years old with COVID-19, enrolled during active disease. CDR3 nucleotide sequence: TGTGCCAGTAGATCACAGGGAGAGGATCAGCCCCAGCATTTT. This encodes CASRSQGEDQPQHF.